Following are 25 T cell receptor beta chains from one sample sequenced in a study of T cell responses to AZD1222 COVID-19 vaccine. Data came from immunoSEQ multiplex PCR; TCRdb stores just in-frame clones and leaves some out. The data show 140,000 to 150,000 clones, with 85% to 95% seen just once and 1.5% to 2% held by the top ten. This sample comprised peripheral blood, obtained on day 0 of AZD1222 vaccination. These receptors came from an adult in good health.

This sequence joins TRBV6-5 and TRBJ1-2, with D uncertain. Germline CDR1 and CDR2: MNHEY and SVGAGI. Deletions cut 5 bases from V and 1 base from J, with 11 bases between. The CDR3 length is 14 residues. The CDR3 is CASSLDIYNYGYTF. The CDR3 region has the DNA TGTGCCAGCAGTCTCGACATTTATAACTATGGCTACACCTTC.

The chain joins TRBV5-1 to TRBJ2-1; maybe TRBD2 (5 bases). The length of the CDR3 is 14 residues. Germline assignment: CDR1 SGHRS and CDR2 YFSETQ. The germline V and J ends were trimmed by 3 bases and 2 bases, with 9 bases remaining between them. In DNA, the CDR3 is TGCGCCAGCAGCTACCAGACTACCTACAATGAGCAGTTCTTC. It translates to CASSYQTTYNEQFF.

The CDR3 DNA is TGTGCCAGCAGCCCCCAACGGACTAGCGGCTACGAGCAGTACTTC. This codes for CASSPQRTSGYEQYF. The J gene is TRBJ2-7, the V gene TRBV7-2; 10 positions match TRBD2. The CDR3 is 15 amino acids. The germline gives CDR1 SGHTA, CDR2 FQGNSA. V trimming: 5 bases; J trimming: 3 bases; junction bases outside the gene matches: 7.

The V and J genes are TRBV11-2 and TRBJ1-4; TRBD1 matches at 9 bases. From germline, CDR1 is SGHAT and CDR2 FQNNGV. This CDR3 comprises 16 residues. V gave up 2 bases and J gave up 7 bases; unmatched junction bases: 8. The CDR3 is CASSLLQQGAGEKLFF. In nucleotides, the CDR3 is TGTGCCAGCAGCTTACTTCAACAGGGGGCGGGTGAAAAACTGTTTTTT. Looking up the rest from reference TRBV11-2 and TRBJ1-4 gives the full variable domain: EAGVAQSPRYKIIEKRQSVAFWCNPISGHATLYWYQQILGQGPKLLIQFQNNGVVDDSQLPKDRFSAERLKGVDSTLKIQPAKLEDSAVYLCASSLLQQGAGEKLFFGSGTQLSVL.

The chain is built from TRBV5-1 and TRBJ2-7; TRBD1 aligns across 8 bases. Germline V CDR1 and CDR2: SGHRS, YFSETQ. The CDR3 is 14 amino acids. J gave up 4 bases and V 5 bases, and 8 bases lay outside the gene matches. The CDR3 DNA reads TGCGCCAGCAGTCCGGGGCAGGGGGCGTACGAGCAGTACTTC. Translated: CASSPGQGAYEQYF. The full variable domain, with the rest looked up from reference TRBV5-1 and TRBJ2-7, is KAGVTQTPRYLIKTRGQQVTLSCSPISGHRSVSWYQQTPGQGLQFLFEYFSETQRNKGNFPGRFSGRQFSNSRSEMNVSTLELGDSALYLCASSPGQGAYEQYFGPGTRLTVT.

CDR3 region: CASSNGTSATDTQYF. The CDR3 nucleotides are TGCGCCAGCAGCAACGGGACTAGCGCAACAGATACGCAGTATTTT. The chain couples TRBV5-1 to TRBJ2-3; 10 bases agree with TRBD2. The germline CDR1 and CDR2 sequences are SGHRS and YFSETQ. CDR3 length equals 15 residues. V shed 4 bases and J 3 bases; nucleotides not matched to a gene: 5.

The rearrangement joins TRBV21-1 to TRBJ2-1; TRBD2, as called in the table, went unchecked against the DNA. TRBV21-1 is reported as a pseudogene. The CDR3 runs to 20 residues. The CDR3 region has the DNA TGTGCCAGCAGCAACGGGGAGTTTAAAGGATGGACTAGCGCGGCGAATGAGCAGTTCTTC. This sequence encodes CASSNGEFKGWTSAANEQFF.

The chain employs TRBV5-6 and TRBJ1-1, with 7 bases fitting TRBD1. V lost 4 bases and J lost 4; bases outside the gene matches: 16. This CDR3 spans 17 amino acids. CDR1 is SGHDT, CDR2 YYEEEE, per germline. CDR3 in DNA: TGTGCCAGCAGCCTCCTCGTAAAGGGGGCGCGGGGCACTGAAGCTTTCTTT. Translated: CASSLLVKGARGTEAFF. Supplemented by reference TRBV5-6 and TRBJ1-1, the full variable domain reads DAGVTQSPTHLIKTRGQQVTLRCSPKSGHDTVSWYQQALGQGPQFIFQYYEEEERQRGNFPDRFSGHQFPNYSSELNVNALLLGDSALYLCASSLLVKGARGTEAFFGQGTRLTVV.

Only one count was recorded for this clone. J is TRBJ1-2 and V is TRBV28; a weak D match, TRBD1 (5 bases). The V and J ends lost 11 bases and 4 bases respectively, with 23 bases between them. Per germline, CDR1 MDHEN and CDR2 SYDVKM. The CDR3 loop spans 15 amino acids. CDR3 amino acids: CASEIPGPRPYGYTF. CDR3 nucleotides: TGTGCCTCTGAAATACCGGGGCCTCGACCCTATGGCTACACCTTC.

CDR3 in amino acids: CAISDPGSYGYGYTF. Written as DNA, the CDR3 is TGTGCCATCAGTGACCCAGGATCCTACGGCTATGGCTACACCTTC. The chain recombines TRBV10-3 with TRBJ1-2; no definite D call. The CDR3 consists of 15 residues. The germline CDR1 and CDR2 sequences are ENHRY and SYGVKD. With 3 bases removed from V and 4 bases from J, the gap between germline ends came to 15 bases.

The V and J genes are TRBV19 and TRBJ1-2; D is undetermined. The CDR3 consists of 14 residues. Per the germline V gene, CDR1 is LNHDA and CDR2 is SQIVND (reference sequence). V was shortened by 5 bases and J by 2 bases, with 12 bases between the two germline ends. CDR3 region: CASSWTVSNYGYTF. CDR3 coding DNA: TGTGCCAGTAGTTGGACGGTGTCCAACTATGGCTACACCTTC.

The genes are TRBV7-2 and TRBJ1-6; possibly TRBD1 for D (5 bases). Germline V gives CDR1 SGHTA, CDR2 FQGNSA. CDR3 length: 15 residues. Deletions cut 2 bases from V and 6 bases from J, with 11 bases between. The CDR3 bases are TGTGCCAGCAGCTTAACGCAGGGTTCTAATTCACCCCTCCACTTT. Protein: CASSLTQGSNSPLHF.

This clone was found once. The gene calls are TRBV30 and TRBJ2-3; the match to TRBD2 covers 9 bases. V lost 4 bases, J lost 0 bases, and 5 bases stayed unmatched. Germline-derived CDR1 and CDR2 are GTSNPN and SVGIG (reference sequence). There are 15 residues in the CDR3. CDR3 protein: CAWNRAGGSTDTQYF. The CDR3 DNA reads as TGTGCCTGGAATAGAGCGGGAGGTAGCACAGATACGCAGTATTTT.

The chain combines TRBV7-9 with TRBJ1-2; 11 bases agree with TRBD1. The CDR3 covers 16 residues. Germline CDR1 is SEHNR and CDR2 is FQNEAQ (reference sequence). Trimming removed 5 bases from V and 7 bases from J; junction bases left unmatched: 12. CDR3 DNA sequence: TGTGCCAGCAGCCCCCTCCCGGGACAGGGGGAGGGTGGCTACACCTTC. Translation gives CASSPLPGQGEGGYTF. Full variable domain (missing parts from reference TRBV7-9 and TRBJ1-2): DTGVSQNPRHKITKRGQNVTFRCDPISEHNRLYWYRQTLGQGPEFLTYFQNEAQLEKSRLLSDRFSAERPKGSFSTLEIQRTEQGDSAMYLCASSPLPGQGEGGYTFGSGTRLTVV.

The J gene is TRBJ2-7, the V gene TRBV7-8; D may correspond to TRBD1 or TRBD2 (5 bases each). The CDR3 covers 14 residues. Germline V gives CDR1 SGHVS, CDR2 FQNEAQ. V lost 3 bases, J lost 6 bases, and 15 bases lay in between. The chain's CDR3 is CASSFRDRGPEQYF. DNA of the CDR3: TGTGCCAGCAGCTTCCGGGACCGCGGTCCCGAGCAGTACTTC.

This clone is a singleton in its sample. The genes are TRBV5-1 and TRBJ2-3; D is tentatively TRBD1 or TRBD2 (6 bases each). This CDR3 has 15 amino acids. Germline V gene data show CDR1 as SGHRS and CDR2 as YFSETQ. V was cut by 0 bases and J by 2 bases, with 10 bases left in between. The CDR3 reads CASSLEGEVTDTQYF. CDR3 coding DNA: TGCGCCAGCAGCTTGGAGGGGGAGGTCACAGATACGCAGTATTTT.

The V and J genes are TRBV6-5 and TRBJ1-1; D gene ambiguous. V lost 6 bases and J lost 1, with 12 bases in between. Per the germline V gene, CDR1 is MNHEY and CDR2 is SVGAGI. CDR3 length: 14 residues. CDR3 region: CASSARSENTEAFF. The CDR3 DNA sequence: TGTGCCAGCAGCGCCAGGAGCGAGAACACTGAAGCTTTCTTT.

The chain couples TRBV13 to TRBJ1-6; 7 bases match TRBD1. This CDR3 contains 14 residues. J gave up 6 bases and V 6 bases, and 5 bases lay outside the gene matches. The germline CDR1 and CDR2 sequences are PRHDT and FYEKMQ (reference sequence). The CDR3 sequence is CASRETGTNSPLHF. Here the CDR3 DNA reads TGTGCCAGCAGAGAGACAGGGACTAATTCACCCCTCCACTTT. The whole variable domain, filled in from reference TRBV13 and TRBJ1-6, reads AAGVIQSPRHLIKEKRETATLKCYPIPRHDTVYWYQQGPGQDPQFLISFYEKMQSDKGSIPDRFSAQQFSDYHSELNMSSLELGDSALYFCASRETGTNSPLHFGNGTRLTVT.

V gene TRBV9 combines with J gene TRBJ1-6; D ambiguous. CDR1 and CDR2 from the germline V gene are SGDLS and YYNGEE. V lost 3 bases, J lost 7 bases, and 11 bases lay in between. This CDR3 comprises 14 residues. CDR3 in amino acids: CASSARQANSPLHF. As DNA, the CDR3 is TGTGCCAGCAGCGCCCGACAAGCGAATTCACCCCTCCACTTT.

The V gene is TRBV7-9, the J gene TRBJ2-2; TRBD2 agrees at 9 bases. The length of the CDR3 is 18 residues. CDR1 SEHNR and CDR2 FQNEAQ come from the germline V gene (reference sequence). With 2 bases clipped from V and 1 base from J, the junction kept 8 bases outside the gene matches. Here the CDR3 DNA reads TGTGCCAGCAGCTTACGGGCTAGCGGGATGGGGAACACCGGGGAGCTGTTTTTT. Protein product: CASSLRASGMGNTGELFF.

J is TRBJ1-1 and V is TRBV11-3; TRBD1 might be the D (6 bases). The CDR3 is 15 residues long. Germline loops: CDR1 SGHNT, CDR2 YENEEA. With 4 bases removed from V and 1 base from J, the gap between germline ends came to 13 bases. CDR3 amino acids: CASSSQGYGNTEAFF. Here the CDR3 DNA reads TGTGCCAGCAGCTCCCAGGGGTACGGGAACACTGAAGCTTTCTTT.

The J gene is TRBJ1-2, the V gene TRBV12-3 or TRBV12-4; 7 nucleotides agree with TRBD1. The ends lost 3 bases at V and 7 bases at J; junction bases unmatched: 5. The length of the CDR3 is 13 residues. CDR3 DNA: TGTGCCAGCAGTTTTCAGGGGGTGATTGGCTACACCTTC. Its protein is CASSFQGVIGYTF.

The CDR3 loop reads CASSLGSGGAPIRELFF. CDR3 DNA: TGCGCCAGCAGCTTGGGCTCAGGGGGCGCACCTATAAGGGAGCTGTTTTTT. This sequence joins TRBV5-1 and TRBJ2-2, with 8 bases that match TRBD1. The CDR3 consists of 17 residues. The V gene's germline CDR1 is SGHRS and CDR2 YFSETQ. V lost 0 bases and J lost 9; bases outside the gene matches: 13. Full variable domain (remainder filled in from reference TRBV5-1 and TRBJ2-2): KAGVTQTPRYLIKTRGQQVTLSCSPISGHRSVSWYQQTPGQGLQFLFEYFSETQRNKGNFPGRFSGRQFSNSRSEMNVSTLELGDSALYLCASSLGSGGAPIRELFFGEGSRLTVL.

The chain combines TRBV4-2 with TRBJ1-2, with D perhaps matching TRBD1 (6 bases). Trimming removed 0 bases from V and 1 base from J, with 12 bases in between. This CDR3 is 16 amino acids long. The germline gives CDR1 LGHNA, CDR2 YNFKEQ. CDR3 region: CASSQDRQGHNYGYTF. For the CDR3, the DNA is TGTGCCAGCAGCCAAGATAGGCAGGGACATAACTATGGCTACACCTTC.

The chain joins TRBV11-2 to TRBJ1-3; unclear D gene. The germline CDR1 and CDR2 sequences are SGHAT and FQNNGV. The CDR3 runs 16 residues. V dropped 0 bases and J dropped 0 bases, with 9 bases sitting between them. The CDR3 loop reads CASSLDRAGSGNTIYF. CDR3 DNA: TGTGCCAGCAGCTTAGATCGGGCCGGCTCTGGAAACACCATATATTTT.